The source of this T cell receptor beta chain is a study of blood T cell repertoires in COVID-19 (dated by TCRdb to the early 2020s). Turning to the overall study: The collaborator samples originated in the United States, Italy and Spain and spanned the acute and convalescent phases of COVID-19. The prospective study material was composed of cDNA or gDNA derived from T cells, B-cell-depleted T cells, or PBMCs. Subjects who had been exposed to COVID-19, were actively infected with it, or had recovered from it provided the deeply sampled blood TCRbeta repertoires that made up the dataset. The repertoires were released in a freely available public database intended as a resource for research on the immune response to SARS-CoV-2. Samples came from the ongoing ImmuneRACE study (first 160 participants) plus 1,254 subjects from 6 global collaborators. Nearly every sample came with metadata listing a de-identified subject ID, COVID-19 status, age in years and sex. Where available, HLA class I and class II types were taken from metadata supplied by the sample provider and were not determined by assay-based typing.

The CDR3 holds 13 amino acids from the cysteine to the phenylalanine. Only CDR3 DNA is held: 39 bases, read in frame from base 1. Looking up the germline V gene yields CDR1 SGHTA and CDR2 FQGTGA. Trimming leaves V shorter by 5 bases and J shorter by 10 bases, with the junction holding 5 bases beyond the gene matches. General findings and caveats noted by the study authors: How much clinical and demographic metadata was included differed by source and by participant, and the metadata was provided uncurated.

A second Seattle source provided samples from volunteer blood donors who had recovered from COVID-19. The collaborating institutions used their own protocols to collect whole blood in K2EDTA tubes. Collaborator samples were shipped for TCRbeta analysis as frozen whole blood, isolated PBMCs, or DNA extracted from either sample type. TCRbeta CDR3 regions were amplified from genomic DNA using the immunoSEQ Assay, a bias-controlled multiplex PCR. The study's own analysis went as follows. Within the assay, amplification of reference gene primers was used to estimate how many nucleated cells each sample contained. To quantify the absolute abundance of each unique TCRbeta CDR3 rearrangement, sequence reads were collapsed and filtered. For each sample, productive Simpson clonality was calculated as the square root of Simpson's diversity index over productive rearrangements. TCRdb took this table from immuneACCESS and kept in-frame rearrangements with V and J called. Such tables lack part of the clones; where checked against another copy, unresolved V genes explain under half of the gap, and the rest is unexplained. D and trimming were read from the DNA, whereas the V and J calls and clone size are those reported in that table. Recorded for this sample are under 300,000 clones; over 80% of them occurred a single time. Around 2% of the sample lies in the top ten.

With regard to this clone: The antigen it binds to is not known. No per-base quality is available; no much larger clone lies one base away.

The source of this sequence is a man aged 25 to 40 who had recovered from COVID-19. The sequencing input was peripheral blood. Recombination linked TRBV7-3 to TRBJ2-1, with 10 central nucleotides matching TRBD2. The CDR3 sequence is CASSPGLAREQFF. The nucleotides read TGTGCCAGCAGCCCGGGACTAGCGCGGGAGCAGTTCTTC. Extended through the reference TRBV7-3 and TRBJ2-1 proteins, this CDR3 yields the full variable domain: GAGVSQTPSNKVTEKGKYVELRCDPISGHTALYWYRQSLGQGPEFLIYFQGTGAADDSGLPNDRFFAVRPEGSVSTLKIQRTERGDSAVYLCASSPGLAREQFFGPGTRLTVL.